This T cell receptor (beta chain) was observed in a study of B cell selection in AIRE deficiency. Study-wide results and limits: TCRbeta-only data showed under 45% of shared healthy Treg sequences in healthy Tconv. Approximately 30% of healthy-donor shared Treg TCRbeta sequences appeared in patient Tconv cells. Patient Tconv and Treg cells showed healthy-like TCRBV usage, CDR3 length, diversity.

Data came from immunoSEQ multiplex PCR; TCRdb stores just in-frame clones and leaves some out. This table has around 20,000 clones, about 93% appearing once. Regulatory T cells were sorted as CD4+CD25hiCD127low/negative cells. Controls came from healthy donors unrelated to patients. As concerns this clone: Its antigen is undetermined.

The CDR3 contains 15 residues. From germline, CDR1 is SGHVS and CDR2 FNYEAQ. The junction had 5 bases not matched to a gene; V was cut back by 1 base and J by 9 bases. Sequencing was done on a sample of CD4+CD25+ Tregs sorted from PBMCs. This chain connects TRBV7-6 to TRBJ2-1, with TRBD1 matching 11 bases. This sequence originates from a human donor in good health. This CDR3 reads CASSLEGQGVREQFF. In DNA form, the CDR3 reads TGTGCCAGCAGCTTAGAGGGACAGGGGGTACGTGAGCAGTTCTTC.